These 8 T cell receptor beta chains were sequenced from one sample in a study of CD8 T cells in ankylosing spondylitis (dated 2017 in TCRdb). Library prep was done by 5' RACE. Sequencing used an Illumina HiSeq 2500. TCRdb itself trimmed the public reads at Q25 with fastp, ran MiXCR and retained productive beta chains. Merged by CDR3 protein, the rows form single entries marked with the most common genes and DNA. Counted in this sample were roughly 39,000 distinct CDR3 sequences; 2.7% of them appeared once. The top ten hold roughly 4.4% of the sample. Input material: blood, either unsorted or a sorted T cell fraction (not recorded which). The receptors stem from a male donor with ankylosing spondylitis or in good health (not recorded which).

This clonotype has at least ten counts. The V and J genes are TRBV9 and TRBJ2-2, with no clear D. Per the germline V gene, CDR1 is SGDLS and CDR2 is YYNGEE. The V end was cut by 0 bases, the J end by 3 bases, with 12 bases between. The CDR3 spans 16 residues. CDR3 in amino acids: CASSVVGLFDTGELFF. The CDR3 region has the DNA TGTGCCAGCAGCGTAGTCGGTCTTTTTGACACCGGGGAGCTGTTTTTT.

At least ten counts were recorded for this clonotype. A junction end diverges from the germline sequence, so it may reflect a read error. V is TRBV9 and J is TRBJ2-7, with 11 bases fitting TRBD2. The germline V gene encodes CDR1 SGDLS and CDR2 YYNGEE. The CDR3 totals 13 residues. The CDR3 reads CASSGGLAGGPHF. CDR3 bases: TGTGCCAGCAGCGGAGGACTAGCGGGTGGCCCGCACTTC.

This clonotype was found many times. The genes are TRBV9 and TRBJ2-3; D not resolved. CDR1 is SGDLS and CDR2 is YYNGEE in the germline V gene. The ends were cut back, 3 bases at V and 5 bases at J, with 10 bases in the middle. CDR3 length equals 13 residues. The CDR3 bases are TGTGCCAGCAGCGGGGGATGGGGAGATACGCAGTATTTT. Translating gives CASSGGWGDTQYF. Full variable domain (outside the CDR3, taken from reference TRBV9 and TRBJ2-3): DSGVTQTPKHLITATGQRVTLRCSPRSGDLSVYWYQQSLDQGLQFLIQYYNGEERAKGNILERFSAQQFPDLHSELNLSSLELGDSALYFCASSGGWGDTQYFGPGTRLTVL.

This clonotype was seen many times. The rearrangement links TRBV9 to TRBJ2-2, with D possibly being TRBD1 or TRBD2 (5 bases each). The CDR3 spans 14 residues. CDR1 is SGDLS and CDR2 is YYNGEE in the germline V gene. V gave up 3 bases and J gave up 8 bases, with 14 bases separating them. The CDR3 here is CASSAGPDSGELFF. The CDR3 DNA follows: TGTGCCAGCAGCGCGGGACCAGACAGTGGGGAGCTGTTTTTT. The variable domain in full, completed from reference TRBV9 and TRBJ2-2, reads DSGVTQTPKHLITATGQRVTLRCSPRSGDLSVYWYQQSLDQGLQFLIQYYNGEERAKGNILERFSAQQFPDLHSELNLSSLELGDSALYFCASSAGPDSGELFFGEGSRLTVL.

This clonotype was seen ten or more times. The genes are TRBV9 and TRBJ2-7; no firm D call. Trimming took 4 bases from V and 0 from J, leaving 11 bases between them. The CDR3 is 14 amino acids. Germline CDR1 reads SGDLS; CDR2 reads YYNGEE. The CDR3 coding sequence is TGTGCCAGCAGCCCTGAGACGGACTCCTACGAGCAGTACTTC. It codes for CASSPETDSYEQYF.

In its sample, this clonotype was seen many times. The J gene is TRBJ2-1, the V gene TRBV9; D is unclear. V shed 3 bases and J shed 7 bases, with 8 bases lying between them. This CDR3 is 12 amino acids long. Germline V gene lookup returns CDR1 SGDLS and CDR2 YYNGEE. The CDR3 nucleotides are TGTGCCAGCAGCGGGTGGCGGAATGAGCAGTTCTTC. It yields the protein CASSGWRNEQFF.

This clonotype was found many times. This CDR3 is CASSGPGTEETQYF. CDR3 coding DNA: TGTGCCAGCAGCGGACCCGGGACAGAAGAGACCCAGTACTTC. The rearrangement links TRBV9 to TRBJ2-5; 7 bases fit TRBD1. The CDR3 is made up of 14 amino acids. CDR1 is SGDLS and CDR2 is YYNGEE in the germline V gene. V shed 3 bases, J shed 3 bases, and the junction held 5 bases outside the gene matches.

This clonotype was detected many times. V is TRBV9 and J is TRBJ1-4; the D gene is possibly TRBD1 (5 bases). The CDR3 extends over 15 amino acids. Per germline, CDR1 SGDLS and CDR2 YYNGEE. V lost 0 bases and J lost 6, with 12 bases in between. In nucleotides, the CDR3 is TGTGCCAGCAGCGTAGGTTGGCAGGGCCATGAAAAACTGTTTTTT. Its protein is CASSVGWQGHEKLFF.